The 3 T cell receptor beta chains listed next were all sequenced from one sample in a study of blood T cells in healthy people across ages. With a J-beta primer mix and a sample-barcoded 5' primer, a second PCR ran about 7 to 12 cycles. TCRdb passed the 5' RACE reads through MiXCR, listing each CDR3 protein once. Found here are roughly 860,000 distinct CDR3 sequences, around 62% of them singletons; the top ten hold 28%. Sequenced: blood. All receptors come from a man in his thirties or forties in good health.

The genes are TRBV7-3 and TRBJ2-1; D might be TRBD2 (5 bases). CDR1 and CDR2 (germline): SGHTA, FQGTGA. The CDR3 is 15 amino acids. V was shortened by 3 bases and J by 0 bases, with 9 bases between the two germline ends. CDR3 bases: TGTGCCAGCAGCTTTAGCGCAAGCTCCTACAATGAGCAGTTCTTC. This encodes CASSFSASSYNEQFF.

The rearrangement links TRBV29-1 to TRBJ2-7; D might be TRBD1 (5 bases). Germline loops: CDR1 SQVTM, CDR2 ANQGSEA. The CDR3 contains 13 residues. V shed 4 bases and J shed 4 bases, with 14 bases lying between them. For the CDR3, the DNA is TGCAGCGTTGCCCCGACAGCTAATTACGAGCAGTACTTC. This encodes CSVAPTANYEQYF.

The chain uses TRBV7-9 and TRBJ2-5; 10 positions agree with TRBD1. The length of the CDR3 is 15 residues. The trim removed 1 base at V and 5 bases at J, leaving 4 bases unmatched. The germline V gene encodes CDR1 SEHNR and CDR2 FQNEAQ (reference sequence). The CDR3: CASSLEGQGLETQYF. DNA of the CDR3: TGTGCCAGCAGCTTAGAGGGACAGGGGTTGGAGACCCAGTACTTC. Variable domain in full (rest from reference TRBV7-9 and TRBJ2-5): DTGVSQNPRHKITKRGQNVTFRCDPISEHNRLYWYRQTLGQGPEFLTYFQNEAQLEKSRLLSDRFSAERPKGSFSTLEIQRTEQGDSAMYLCASSLEGQGLETQYFGPGTRLLVL.